This T cell receptor beta chain is drawn from a study of blood T cell repertoires in COVID-19. Trimming removed 5 bases from V and 5 bases from J, with 16 bases in between. The CDR3 totals 14 residues. The germline V gene has CDR1 SGHDT and CDR2 YYEEEE. Profiled with immunoSEQ multiplex PCR; TCRdb holds only in-frame clones, not every one. The top ten clones hold 1.5% to 1.7% of a sample with roughly 410,000 clones, roughly 90% of them seen once. The specimen sequenced was peripheral blood. V gene TRBV5-6 combines with J gene TRBJ2-5, with TRBD1 as a possible D gene (5 bases). This receptor was identified in a woman in her forties with COVID-19, enrolled during active disease. The CDR3 spells CASRRTTVGETQYF. In DNA, the CDR3 is TGTGCCAGCAGACGGACAACGGTGGGGGAGACCCAGTACTTC.